Below, one T cell receptor beta chain is given with its context. Antigen unknown. The sample is drawn from a study of OX40 agonist ivuxolimab in advanced cancers. This CDR3 has 17 residues. Germline lookup yields CDR1 LNHDA and CDR2 SQIVND (reference sequence). The ends lost 1 base at V and 0 bases at J; junction bases unmatched: 6. Sequencing was performed with immunoSEQ multiplex PCR; in TCRdb, only in-frame clones are kept and a portion is missing. This table has about 20,000 clones, around three quarters appearing once. Study-level points and caveats: The 0.1-3.0 mg/kg partial responders had among the lowest clonal expansion. In CD8+ T cells, expanded clones were on average more numerous than in CD4+.

This clonotype was obtained from an adult with an advanced solid tumor such as melanoma, head and neck, liver or kidney cancer. The genes are TRBV19 and TRBJ2-3; 8 nucleotides align to TRBD2. Specimen: CD4+ or CD8+ T cells sorted from blood, collected in a trial of the OX40 agonist ivuxolimab. This chain's CDR3 is CASSIGREGLSTDTQYF. In DNA, the CDR3 is TGTGCCAGTAGTATAGGACGGGAGGGCCTAAGCACAGATACGCAGTATTTT.